These 29 T cell receptor beta chains originate from one sample sequenced in a study of blood T cell repertoires in COVID-19 (TCRdb year 2020). Library preparation employed the immunoSEQ multiplex PCR assay. TCRdb took this table from immuneACCESS and kept in-frame rearrangements with V and J called. Such tables lack part of the clones; where checked against another copy, unresolved V genes explain under half of the gap, and the rest is unexplained. The sample records about 150,000 clones, around 83% of which are singletons. The ten largest clones take up approximately 9.1% of the sample. The sequenced sample consisted of PBMCs or T cells enriched from blood (not recorded which). The origin of the receptors is a middle-aged man who had recovered from COVID-19.

For the CDR3, the DNA is TGTGCCAGCAGCTTAGGCAGTAGCGGGGGCACAGATACGCAGTATTTT. Translation gives CASSLGSSGGTDTQYF. The chain joins TRBV11-3 to TRBJ2-3; 8 positions match TRBD2. CDR3 length: 16 amino acids. Germline V lookup: CDR1 SGHNT, CDR2 YENEEA. J was trimmed by 1 base and V by 1 base; bases with no gene match: 4.

V is TRBV7-2 and J is TRBJ1-1; D call uncertain. V gave up 1 base and J gave up 4 bases, with 10 bases separating them. This CDR3 region has 14 residues. Germline V gene lookup returns CDR1 SGHTA and CDR2 FQGNSA. The CDR3 DNA follows: TGTGCCAGCAGCTTAGTTTGGGCAGGCACTGAAGCTTTCTTT. This encodes CASSLVWAGTEAFF.

The rearrangement links TRBV5-1 to TRBJ2-5; tentative D call: TRBD2 (8 bases). This CDR3 region has 15 residues. V lost 0 bases and J lost 5, with 14 bases in between. Germline V lookup: CDR1 SGHRS, CDR2 YFSETQ. The DNA for the CDR3 is TGCGCCAGCAGCTTGGGGGGACAGCGGGAGGAGACCCAGTACTTC. Its protein product is CASSLGGQREETQYF.

The gene calls are TRBV7-2 and TRBJ2-3; 8 bases are a match to TRBD2. The CDR3 has 13 amino acids. The junction had 6 bases not matched to a gene; V was cut back by 0 bases and J by 13 bases. Germline CDR1 SGHTA, CDR2 FQGNSA. CDR3 sequence (DNA): TGTGCCAGCAGCTTAGCGCGGGCGGGGGGAGAGTATTTT. It translates to CASSLARAGGEYF.

The rearrangement joins TRBV9 to TRBJ2-1; D is perhaps TRBD1 (6 bases). Trimming removed 4 bases at V and 2 bases at J, with 13 bases between. Germline CDR1 is SGDLS and CDR2 is YYNGEE. The CDR3 extends over 15 amino acids. DNA of the CDR3: TGTGCCAGCAGCCCCCGACAGGCCGCCTACAATGAGCAGTTCTTC. This gives the protein CASSPRQAAYNEQFF.

In its sample, this clone is medium-sized. V and J are TRBV6-1 and TRBJ1-4, with D maybe TRBD1 (5 bases). Germline V lookup: CDR1 MNHNS, CDR2 SASEGT. The CDR3 consists of 15 residues. V lost 2 bases and J 7 bases, leaving 14 bases between the germline ends. CDR3 in DNA: TGTGCCAGCAGTGAATCTACGGGGGAAGGTGAAAAACTGTTTTTT. Amino acid sequence: CASSESTGEGEKLFF.

The CDR3 region has the DNA TGCGCCAGCAGTGGGCTCGATCCTGAAGCTTTCTTT. Translated: CASSGLDPEAFF. The chain carries TRBV10-2 and TRBJ1-1, with D unresolved. Germline-derived CDR1 and CDR2 are WSHSY and SAAADI. This CDR3 has 12 amino acids. Trimming removed 4 bases at V and 6 bases at J, with 9 bases between.

The DNA of the CDR3 is TGTGCCAGCAGCCACCAAGGGGGGGCTGAAGCTTTCTTT. Its translation is CASSHQGGAEAFF. This sequence joins TRBV3-1 (or the pseudogene TRBV3-2) and TRBJ1-1; possible D gene TRBD1, 6 bases. The CDR3 covers 13 residues. Germline assignment: CDR1 LGHDT and CDR2 YNNKEL (reference sequence). The V gene lost 3 bases and the J gene lost 6 bases, with 11 bases spanning the gap.

The chain joins TRBV12-5 to TRBJ1-2; D is uncertain. CDR3 length equals 14 residues. V was trimmed by 6 bases and J by 5 bases, leaving 16 bases between them. Germline-derived CDR1 and CDR2 are LGHNT and FRNRAP. CDR3 region: CASGGPQPGYGYTF. The DNA for the CDR3 is TGTGCTAGTGGCGGGCCTCAACCGGGGTATGGCTACACCTTC.

This rearrangement joins TRBV5-1 to TRBJ2-2; 7 nucleotides line up with TRBD2. V lost 1 base, J lost 10 bases, and 10 bases stayed unmatched. The CDR3 runs to 15 residues. Germline CDR1 SGHRS, CDR2 YFSETQ. CDR3 nucleotide sequence: TGCGCCAGCAGCTTGTACGGCGAGGGAGGGGAGGAGCTGTTTTTT. It translates to CASSLYGEGGEELFF.

The chain has TRBV4-1 and TRBJ1-2; 7 bases map to TRBD1. The germline V gene encodes CDR1 MGHRA and CDR2 YSYEKL. The CDR3 covers 16 residues. V was clipped by 0 bases and J by 4 bases; unmatched bases: 8. The CDR3 DNA sequence: TGCGCCAGCAGCCAAGATATCGGGACAGACAGCTATGGCTACACCTTC. Its protein is CASSQDIGTDSYGYTF.

This CDR3 reads CSADRSLEAFF. The CDR3 coding sequence is TGCAGTGCTGACAGAAGCCTTGAAGCTTTCTTT. The chain carries TRBV20-1 and TRBJ1-1; the D gene is possibly TRBD1 (5 bases). The length of the CDR3 is 11 residues. The V end was cut by 5 bases, the J end by 7 bases, with 11 bases between. Germline lookup yields CDR1 DFQATT and CDR2 SNEGSKA (reference sequence).

The sample holds one count of this clone. V usage is TRBV19 and J usage is TRBJ2-1, with 8 bases matching TRBD1. Germline assignment: CDR1 LNHDA and CDR2 SQIVND (reference sequence). Trimming took 3 bases from V and 8 from J; bases not matched to a gene: 9. The CDR3 extends over 15 amino acids. CDR3 loop: CASSMAQGVVDEQFF. CDR3 bases: TGTGCCAGTAGTATGGCACAGGGGGTTGTCGATGAGCAGTTCTTC. The entire variable domain, with the rest obtained from reference TRBV19 and TRBJ2-1, is as follows: DGGITQSPKYLFRKEGQNVTLSCEQNLNHDAMYWYRQDPGQGLRLIYYSQIVNDFQKGDIAEGYSVSREKKESFPLTVTSAQKNPTAFYLCASSMAQGVVDEQFFGPGTRLTVL.

This chain connects TRBV10-1 to TRBJ2-3; 7 bases are a match to TRBD1. V dropped 5 bases and J dropped 4; count of bases not matched to a gene: 6. The germline gives CDR1 WNHNN, CDR2 SYGVQD (reference sequence). The CDR3 consists of 14 residues. Written as DNA, the CDR3 is TGCGCCAGCAGTACGACGACAGGGCCAGATACGCAGTATTTT. The encoded protein is CASSTTTGPDTQYF.

J is TRBJ1-2 and V is TRBV5-6, with D uncertain. The CDR3 consists of 14 residues. Germline CDR1 is SGHDT and CDR2 is YYEEEE. Trimming removed 4 bases at V and 5 bases at J, with 15 bases between. Written as DNA, the CDR3 is TGTGCCAGCAGCCTTGGGGAGGGAGGGTATGGCTACACCTTC. It codes for CASSLGEGGYGYTF.

The genes are TRBV11-2 and TRBJ1-1, with D possibly being TRBD1 (6 bases). Between the trimmed V and J ends, which lost 0 bases and 7 bases, there was a span of 9 bases. This CDR3 is 13 amino acids long. The germline gives CDR1 SGHAT, CDR2 FQNNGV. The CDR3 sequence: CASSLEGQFEAFF. The CDR3 DNA reads as TGTGCCAGCAGCTTAGAAGGACAGTTTGAAGCTTTCTTT.

This clone appeared a single time. The chain is built from TRBV18 and TRBJ2-5; weak D call: TRBD2 (6 bases). V was trimmed by 6 bases and J by 5 bases, leaving 10 bases between them. Germline V gene data show CDR1 as KGHSH and CDR2 as LQKENI. The CDR3 loop spans 12 amino acids. The CDR3, as DNA: TGTGCCAGCTCGCACCGGGAGGAGACCCAGTACTTC. It yields the protein CASSHREETQYF.

V gene TRBV9 combines with J gene TRBJ2-5; 12 bases agree with TRBD1. The junction had 9 bases not matched to a gene; V was cut back by 2 bases and J by 4 bases. The CDR3 spans 17 residues. Looked up from germline, CDR1 is SGDLS and CDR2 is YYNGEE. The CDR3, as DNA: TGTGCCAGCAGCGTCTCTCTGGGACAGGGGGCGGGAGAGACCCAGTACTTC. This encodes CASSVSLGQGAGETQYF.

The chain links TRBV7-9 to TRBJ2-5, with 7 bases lining up with TRBD1. CDR3 length: 14 amino acids. Losses at the gene ends were 4 bases for V and 1 base for J; bases not matched to a gene: 3. Germline V CDR1 and CDR2: SEHNR, FQNEAQ (reference sequence). The CDR3 protein is CASSSQGLQETQYF. The CDR3 DNA reads as TGTGCCAGCAGCTCACAGGGGCTCCAAGAGACCCAGTACTTC.

The chain uses TRBV6-5 and TRBJ2-5, with D possibly matching TRBD2 (6 bases). V was trimmed by 6 bases and J by 5 bases, leaving 13 bases between them. Germline V gene sequence: CDR1 MNHEY, CDR2 SVGAGI. This CDR3 is built from 13 residues. The CDR3 reads CASRNGGAETQYF. As DNA, the CDR3 is TGTGCCAGCAGGAACGGGGGAGCGGAGACCCAGTACTTC.

V gene TRBV5-4 combines with J gene TRBJ2-6, with 9 positions matching TRBD2. J gave up 0 bases and V 4 bases, and 5 bases lay outside the gene matches. From germline, CDR1 is SGHNT and CDR2 YYREEE (reference sequence). There are 17 residues in the CDR3. The CDR3 here is CASSLRTSDSGANVLTF. The CDR3 DNA reads as TGTGCCAGCAGCCTCCGGACTAGCGACTCTGGGGCCAACGTCCTGACTTTC. The complete variable domain, with remaining parts taken from reference TRBV5-4 and TRBJ2-6, reads ETGVTQSPTHLIKTRGQQVTLRCSSQSGHNTVSWYQQALGQGPQFIFQYYREEENGRGNFPPRFSGLQFPNYSSELNVNALELDDSALYLCASSLRTSDSGANVLTFGAGSRLTVL.

V and J are TRBV5-1 and TRBJ2-7, with 13 bases fitting TRBD2. CDR1 SGHRS and CDR2 YFSETQ come from the germline V gene. The J segment lost 5 bases and the V segment lost 3 bases, leaving 11 bases of the junction unmatched. The CDR3 is 17 residues long. This CDR3 is CASSWDGWTSGGNEQYF. The CDR3 bases are TGCGCCAGCAGCTGGGACGGATGGACTAGCGGGGGCAACGAGCAGTACTTC.

This clone was detected only once. The chain is built from TRBV28 and TRBJ1-6; 9 bases are a match to TRBD1. With 3 bases clipped from V and 7 bases from J, the junction kept 7 bases outside the gene matches. This CDR3 is 16 amino acids long. Germline CDR1 is MDHEN and CDR2 is SYDVKM. The CDR3 DNA reads as TGTGCCAGCAGTTTCATCTCCGGGACAGGGAATTCACCCCTCCACTTT. Its translation: CASSFISGTGNSPLHF.

The J gene is TRBJ1-3, the V gene TRBV7-3, with D hard to call. The length of the CDR3 is 14 residues. V shed 5 bases and J shed 0 bases, with 8 bases lying between them. CDR1 is SGHTA, CDR2 FQGTGA, per germline. CDR3 protein: CASSPTSSGNTIYF. CDR3 DNA sequence: TGTGCCAGCAGCCCGACAAGCTCTGGAAACACCATATATTTT.

The chain couples TRBV19 to TRBJ1-4; 7 nucleotides match TRBD1. The CDR3 runs 14 residues. After removal of 4 bases from V and 5 bases from J, the junction contained 4 bases not matched to a gene. Per germline, CDR1 LNHDA and CDR2 SQIVND (reference sequence). The CDR3 protein is CASSKGQRNEKLFF. The CDR3 nucleotides read TGTGCCAGTAGTAAGGGACAGAGAAATGAAAAACTGTTTTTT. Variable domain in full (rest from reference TRBV19 and TRBJ1-4): DGGITQSPKYLFRKEGQNVTLSCEQNLNHDAMYWYRQDPGQGLRLIYYSQIVNDFQKGDIAEGYSVSREKKESFPLTVTSAQKNPTAFYLCASSKGQRNEKLFFGSGTQLSVL.

J is TRBJ2-2 and V is TRBV29-1; a weak D match, TRBD1 (5 bases). CDR3 length: 13 amino acids. V dropped 5 bases and J dropped 0 bases, with 7 bases sitting between them. Germline V gene data show CDR1 as SQVTM and CDR2 as ANQGSEA. CDR3 coding DNA: TGCAGCGTTAGACAGCCGAACACCGGGGAGCTGTTTTTT. This sequence encodes CSVRQPNTGELFF.

The rearrangement uses TRBV6-2 or TRBV6-3 and TRBJ2-7; 8 positions agree with TRBD2. V shed 6 bases, J shed 6 bases, and the junction held 10 bases outside the gene matches. Germline lookup yields CDR1 MNHEY and CDR2 SVGEGT. The CDR3 runs to 14 residues. The CDR3 here is CASSPGTRIAEQYF. The CDR3 DNA sequence: TGTGCCAGCAGCCCCGGGACTAGAATAGCCGAGCAGTACTTC.

The J gene is TRBJ1-5, the V gene TRBV9; D perhaps matches TRBD1 (6 bases). V dropped 0 bases and J dropped 6 bases, with 10 bases sitting between them. CDR1 is SGDLS, CDR2 YYNGEE, per germline. The CDR3 runs to 14 residues. This CDR3 is CASSVGTAGQPQHF. Here the CDR3 DNA reads TGTGCCAGCAGCGTAGGGACAGCAGGTCAGCCCCAGCATTTT.

The rearrangement joins TRBV30 to TRBJ1-5, with D unclear. Trimming shortened V by 1 base and J by 4 bases, and 17 bases separated the two germline ends. Per germline, CDR1 GTSNPN and CDR2 SVGIG (reference sequence). There are 16 residues in the CDR3. The CDR3 is CAWSGTGLDGNQPQHF. The CDR3 region has the DNA TGTGCCTGGAGTGGGACTGGTTTAGATGGGAATCAGCCCCAGCATTTT.